Following are 8 T cell receptor beta chains from one sample sequenced in a study of identical twins. In TCRdb, the 5' RACE reads were re-called with MiXCR into one record per CDR3 protein. The sample contains approximately 220,000 distinct CDR3 sequences, approximately 8.3% of which appear only once. These data were also filed under a second study, of yellow fever vaccine responses in identical twins.

Sequencing was carried out using memory (CD45RO+) T cells sorted from blood. These receptors were obtained from a woman aged 18-29 years in good health.

This clonotype appeared a few times. The CDR3, as DNA: TGTGCCAGCAGTCAAAGCCATAAAGAGACCCAGTACTTC. It is translated as CASSQSHKETQYF. The chain uses TRBV7-3 and TRBJ2-5; D ambiguous. The CDR3 is 13 amino acids. Germline CDR1 is SGHTA and CDR2 is FQGTGA. V lost 6 bases to trimming and J lost 3 bases, with 11 bases between them.

This clonotype was picked up many times. This chain joins TRBV6-1 and TRBJ2-1; 10 bases match TRBD2. The V segment lost 4 bases and the J segment 4 bases; nucleotides outside the gene matches: 7. Germline V gives CDR1 MNHNS, CDR2 SASEGT. The CDR3 sequence is 16 residues long. The CDR3 DNA sequence: TGTGCCAGCAGTGGAGCTAGCGGGAGTAATTACAATGAGCAGTTCTTC. Its translation: CASSGASGSNYNEQFF.

Ten or more counts support this clonotype. This chain connects TRBV5-6 to TRBJ1-2; 7 positions match TRBD1. The germline gives CDR1 SGHDT, CDR2 YYEEEE. V shed 4 bases, J shed 8 bases, and the junction held 14 bases outside the gene matches. The CDR3 is 15 amino acids. CDR3 in amino acids: CASSPIGQAGHGYTF. The CDR3 nucleotides are TGTGCCAGCAGCCCTATCGGACAGGCCGGACACGGCTACACCTTC. The full variable domain, rest sourced from reference TRBV5-6 and TRBJ1-2, is DAGVTQSPTHLIKTRGQQVTLRCSPKSGHDTVSWYQQALGQGPQFIFQYYEEEERQRGNFPDRFSGHQFPNYSSELNVNALLLGDSALYLCASSPIGQAGHGYTFGSGTRLTVV.

This clonotype was seen at least ten times. V usage is TRBV3-1 and J usage is TRBJ2-2; D gene unclear. The CDR3 extends over 12 amino acids. V lost 1 base, J lost 9 bases, and 6 bases lay in between. Germline V gene data show CDR1 as LGHDT and CDR2 as YNNKEL (reference sequence). The CDR3 loop reads CASSQVGRELFF. Written as DNA, the CDR3 is TGTGCCAGCAGCCAAGTTGGCCGGGAGCTGTTTTTT.

This chain connects TRBV3-1 to TRBJ1-6; D remains unclear. Trimming cost V 0 bases and J 11 bases, with 17 bases left between them. This CDR3 is built from 16 residues. The germline CDR1 and CDR2 sequences are LGHDT and YNNKEL (reference sequence). The CDR3, as DNA: TGTGCCAGCAGCCAAGATTCGGCGGCATTGGGTCCACCCCTCCACTTT. Its translation: CASSQDSAALGPPLHF.

This rearrangement joins TRBV28 to TRBJ2-1, with 15 nucleotides matching TRBD2. Germline CDR1 MDHEN, CDR2 SYDVKM. The V and J ends lost 6 bases and 2 bases, in that order; junction bases with no gene match: 11. The CDR3 runs 19 residues. As DNA, the CDR3 is TGTGCCAGCAGGGGAGGGGGACTAGCGGGGGGCGGGCCCTACAATGAGCAGTTCTTC. It encodes CASRGGGLAGGGPYNEQFF.

There are many counts of this clonotype. This chain links TRBV6-2 or TRBV6-3 with TRBJ2-1; 10 nucleotides line up with TRBD2. This CDR3 has 16 amino acids. The junction had 11 bases not matched to a gene; V was cut back by 7 bases and J by 5 bases. Germline V CDR1 and CDR2: MNHEY, SVGEGT. The CDR3 DNA is TGTGCCAGCACCGGGGGGGCTAGCGGGAGTCACAATGAGCAGTTCTTC. Amino acid sequence: CASTGGASGSHNEQFF.

In DNA form, the CDR3 reads TGCGCCAGCAGTATGGGACAGGGGGTATACGAGCAGTACTTC. This gives the protein CASSMGQGVYEQYF. This sequence joins TRBV5-1 and TRBJ2-7; TRBD1 matches at 11 bases. V lost 5 bases and J lost 4; bases outside the gene matches: 5. Germline lookup yields CDR1 SGHRS and CDR2 YFSETQ. The CDR3 has 14 amino acids.